This is a list of T cell receptor beta chains from one sample in a study of cytomegalovirus exposure and HLA in healthy donors. Method: immunoSEQ multiplex PCR; TCRdb's copy keeps in-frame clones and lacks some. The sample has a few hundred thousand clones; 80% to 95% are singletons. Sequencing was done on a sample of PBMCs. Receptor source: a girl aged 2 to 10 in good health and CMV-seronegative. CDR3s include the opening cysteine and the closing phenylalanine or tryptophan. The D gene is left open where the match is weak. Where a row states a size, it is once, few, many or the class of an expanded clone; other rows omit it.

.,TRBJ2-3,TRBV14,.,TGTGCCAGCAGCCATCACACAGATACGCAGTATTTT,CASSHHTDTQYF
TRBD2,TRBJ2-7,TRBV19,.,TGTGCCAGTAGTCCCCCGGGGAGGGCCTACGAGCAGTACTTC,CASSPPGRAYEQYF
.,TRBJ2-7,TRBV5-1,.,TGCGCCAGCAAAGGAACACAGGATTACGAGCAGTACTTC,CASKGTQDYEQYF
.,TRBJ2-7,TRBV4-2,once,TGTGCCAGCAGCCCAACCTCAGGGGTGAATCGGGAGCAGTACTTC,CASSPTSGVNREQYF
.,TRBJ2-1,TRBV25-1,.,TGTGCCAGCAGTGGCGGGGACAGCGCGAGCTCCTACAATGAGCGGTTCTTC,CASSGGDSASSYNERFF
.,TRBJ1-5,TRBV19,.,TGTGCCAGTAGTACCCGCTGGGCCACTAGCCTCCCCCAGCATTTT,CASSTRWATSLPQHF
.,TRBJ2-5,TRBV6-6,.,TGTGCCAGCAGTTACTTCGGGCGGGACCAAGAGACCCAGTACTTC,CASSYFGRDQETQYF
TRBD2,TRBJ2-7,TRBV7-9,.,TGTGCCAGCAGCTTCCCAGCTGAGGGAGGGCGAGTCTCCTACGAGCAGTACTTC,CASSFPAEGGRVSYEQYF
TRBD1,TRBJ1-4,TRBV5-1,once,TGCGCCAGCAGCGTCTCGGGACAGGGCAGTGAAAAACTGTTTTTT,CASSVSGQGSEKLFF
TRBD2,TRBJ2-7,TRBV7-2,.,TGTGCCAGCAGCTTGAGACTAGCCAGCTCCTACGAGCAGTACTTC,CASSLRLASSYEQYF
.,TRBJ1-4,TRBV6-6,.,TGTGCCAGCTCCGTATTACGAGGAAAACTGTTTTTT,CASSVLRGKLFF
.,TRBJ1-1,TRBV5-4,.,TGTGCCAGCAGCTTGGGGGGGGGAGGGTGGGCTGAAGCTTTCTTT,CASSLGGGGWAEAFF
TRBD1,TRBJ2-4,TRBV5-1,.,TGCGCCAGCAGCTTGGACCCGGGACAGGGGCGGGGCATTCAGTACTTC,CASSLDPGQGRGIQYF
.,TRBJ2-5,TRBV20-1,once,TGCAGTGCTAGATCCGGAGAGACCCAGTACTTC,CSARSGETQYF
.,TRBJ2-3,TRBV10-3,.,TGTGCCCTGGCGGGGTCCGGTACAGATACGCAGTATTTT,CALAGSGTDTQYF
TRBD1,TRBJ2-7,TRBV6-1,.,TGTGCCAGCAGTGAAGAGGAGGGGACAGGGGGCTACGAGCAGTACTTC,CASSEEEGTGGYEQYF